The 20 T cell receptor beta chains below come from one sample, sequenced in a study of blood T cells in healthy people across ages. A second about 6 to 12 cycle PCR used barcoded and J-beta primers. Each CDR3 protein is one row after TCRdb ran MiXCR on the 5' RACE reads. The sample includes about 2 million distinct CDR3 sequences, about 49% of them seen just once. The sample taken for sequencing was blood. The origin of the receptors is a woman in her thirties or forties in good health.

CDR3 region: CASSQFVAGWDEQYF. DNA of the CDR3: TGTGCCAGCAGCCAATTTGTGGCAGGGTGGGACGAGCAGTACTTC. This rearrangement joins TRBV16 to TRBJ2-7; D is perhaps TRBD1 (5 bases). CDR1 and CDR2 from the germline V gene are KGHSY and FQNENV. The CDR3 length is 15 residues. Trimming removed 1 base at V and 5 bases at J, with 15 bases between.

The CDR3 DNA sequence: TGTGCCAGCAGCCAAGGGGGGGGCAAGGACCTTCAAGAGACCCAGTACTTC. Protein sequence: CASSQGGGKDLQETQYF. The V and J genes are TRBV14 and TRBJ2-5, with D tentatively TRBD2 (7 bases). The length of the CDR3 is 17 residues. The germline CDR1 and CDR2 sequences are SGHDN and FVKESK. Trimming cost V 1 base and J 2 bases, with 17 bases left between them.

The chain couples TRBV5-5 to TRBJ2-1; TRBD1 or TRBD2 may be the D gene (6 bases each). This CDR3 region has 13 residues. V was trimmed by 1 base and J by 7 bases, leaving 9 bases between them. In germline, CDR1 is SGHKS, CDR2 YYEKEE (reference sequence). CDR3 bases: TGTGCCAGCAGCTTGTGGGGGGCTAATGAGCAGTTCTTC. Residues: CASSLWGANEQFF.

This clonotype was seen a handful of times. The V and J genes are TRBV28 and TRBJ2-5; D unclear. The CDR3 length is 12 residues. Looked up from germline, CDR1 is MDHEN and CDR2 is SYDVKM. The V end was cut by 5 bases, the J end by 6 bases, with 10 bases between. Written as DNA, the CDR3 is TGTGCCAGCAGTGCCCTGCATAAGACCCAGTACTTC. It specifies CASSALHKTQYF.

The chain links TRBV5-6 to TRBJ2-1; TRBD2 is a possible D gene (6 bases). Trimming took 4 bases from V and 7 from J, leaving 21 bases between them. The CDR3 extends over 16 amino acids. Germline V CDR1 and CDR2: SGHDT, YYEEEE. The CDR3 loop reads CASSLTLGLKQNEQFF. As DNA, the CDR3 is TGTGCCAGCAGCCTCACCCTAGGACTAAAGCAGAATGAGCAGTTCTTC.

The chain links TRBV18 to TRBJ2-3; 7 bases fit TRBD1. CDR3 length equals 15 residues. The germline CDR1 and CDR2 sequences are KGHSH and LQKENI. V trimming: 9 bases; J trimming: 0 bases; junction bases outside the gene matches: 9. CDR3 coding DNA: TGTGCCAGTTTGGAGCGACAGGGAAGCACAGATACGCAGTATTTT. This translates into CASLERQGSTDTQYF.

This chain joins TRBV20-1 and TRBJ2-5; D perhaps matches TRBD2 (5 bases). V lost 0 bases, J lost 11 bases, and 25 bases lay in between. This CDR3 comprises 16 residues. The germline V gene encodes CDR1 DFQATT and CDR2 SNEGSKA (reference sequence). The CDR3 sequence: CSARDKRAADYNEQYF. The CDR3 coding sequence is TGCAGTGCTAGAGATAAGCGAGCGGCCGACTACAATGAGCAGTACTTC.

The chain recombines TRBV12-3 or TRBV12-4 with TRBJ1-2; 8 bases line up with TRBD1. The CDR3 is 15 residues long. V shed 5 bases, J shed 0 bases, and the junction held 5 bases outside the gene matches. Written as DNA, the CDR3 is TGTGCCAGCAGTCCCCGGGACAGGCCTAACTATGGCTACACCTTC. As protein: CASSPRDRPNYGYTF.

The table lists this clonotype with a count of one. V is TRBV7-2 and J is TRBJ2-1; possible D gene TRBD2, 6 bases. Trimming took 6 bases from V and 8 from J, leaving 14 bases between them. Germline CDR1 reads SGHTA; CDR2 reads FQGNSA. This CDR3 has 13 residues. This CDR3 is CASRRGLIDEQFF. CDR3 nucleotide sequence: TGTGCCAGCAGGCGGGGACTGATTGATGAGCAGTTCTTC.

The V and J genes are TRBV10-3 and TRBJ1-4, with no clear D. Germline loops: CDR1 ENHRY, CDR2 SYGVKD. CDR3 length: 14 residues. V was shortened by 4 bases and J by 0 bases, with 6 bases between the two germline ends. DNA for the CDR3: TGTGCCATCAGTGGAGAAGCAACTAATGAAAAACTGTTTTTT. It codes for CAISGEATNEKLFF.

This clonotype was seen more than once but under ten times. V and J are TRBV14 and TRBJ1-2; D unclear. V was cut by 4 bases and J by 8 bases, with 20 bases left in between. The CDR3 spans 15 residues. The germline V gene has CDR1 SGHDN and CDR2 FVKESK. CDR3 sequence reads: CASSRTNSPSRGYTF. The CDR3 coding sequence is TGTGCCAGCAGCCGAACAAACAGCCCCTCGAGGGGCTACACCTTC.

The V gene is TRBV13, the J gene TRBJ2-7; no clear D gene. Germline V gives CDR1 PRHDT, CDR2 FYEKMQ (reference sequence). The ends were cut back, 5 bases at V and 9 bases at J, with 17 bases in the middle. The CDR3 is made up of 13 amino acids. The CDR3 loop is CASSLRRGIGQYF. The DNA of the CDR3 is TGTGCCAGCAGCCTCCGGCGTGGGATCGGGCAGTACTTC.

The genes are TRBV29-1 and TRBJ2-3, with 8 bases fitting TRBD1. Trimming took 3 bases from V and 2 from J; bases not matched to a gene: 10. The CDR3 has 16 amino acids. Germline V gene data show CDR1 as SQVTM and CDR2 as ANQGSEA. CDR3 residues: CSVESLGDRNTDTQYF. The CDR3 region has the DNA TGCAGCGTTGAGTCCTTGGGGGACAGGAACACAGATACGCAGTATTTT.

The chain joins TRBV5-1 to TRBJ2-1, with 12 bases lining up with TRBD2. V trimming: 2 bases; J trimming: 10 bases; junction bases outside the gene matches: 13. Per the germline V gene, CDR1 is SGHRS and CDR2 is YFSETQ. This CDR3 is 17 amino acids long. DNA of the CDR3: TGCGCCAGCAGCTTAGATGGGACTAGCGGGCTGGGAGGGGAGCAGTTCTTC. Its protein product is CASSLDGTSGLGGEQFF.

The V gene is TRBV5-1, the J gene TRBJ1-1; D may be TRBD1 (5 bases). V shed 2 bases and J shed 4 bases, with 15 bases lying between them. Germline CDR1 and CDR2: SGHRS and YFSETQ. CDR3 size: 15 residues. The DNA for the CDR3 is TGCGCCAGCAGCTTCTCGGGGGATCGTGGCACTGAAGCTTTCTTT. Protein: CASSFSGDRGTEAFF.

J is TRBJ2-3 and V is TRBV4-2, with 13 bases fitting TRBD2. V was pared by 0 bases and J by 7 bases, with 7 bases of the junction left unmatched. Germline CDR1 reads LGHNA; CDR2 reads YNFKEQ. This CDR3 has 17 amino acids. The CDR3 nucleotides read TGTGCCAGCAGCCAAGATGGGTTGACTAGCGGGGGGTATACGCAGTATTTT. Protein product: CASSQDGLTSGGYTQYF.

This rearrangement joins TRBV28 to TRBJ1-5, with D possibly matching TRBD1 (6 bases). CDR1 is MDHEN, CDR2 SYDVKM, per germline. Trimming shortened V by 8 bases and J by 3 bases, and 11 bases separated the two germline ends. This CDR3 contains 13 residues. CDR3 coding DNA: TGTGCCAGCGGCGGACAGCCCAATCAGCCCCAGCATTTT. Translated, it gives CASGGQPNQPQHF. The whole variable domain, filled in from reference TRBV28 and TRBJ1-5, reads DVKVTQSSRYLVKRTGEKVFLECVQDMDHENMFWYRQDPGLGLRLIYFSYDVKMKEKGDIPEGYSVSREKKERFSLILESASTNQTSMYLCASGGQPNQPQHFGDGTRLSIL.

V and J are TRBV12-3 or TRBV12-4 and TRBJ2-1, with TRBD2 identical over 11 bases. Gene TRBJ2-7 matches the end of the DNA better, so the J call may be wrong. CDR3 length: 15 amino acids. The chain's CDR3 is CASSLSGGASNEQYF. The CDR3 region has the DNA TGTGCCAGCAGTCTTAGCGGGGGGGCGAGCAATGAGCAGTACTTC.

Only a few counts were recorded for this clonotype. The chain couples TRBV20-1 to TRBJ2-1; the D gene is possibly TRBD2 (6 bases). The CDR3 runs to 15 residues. Trimming cost V 0 bases and J 2 bases, with 11 bases left between them. Germline CDR1 reads DFQATT; CDR2 reads SNEGSKA (reference sequence). The DNA for the CDR3 is TGCAGTGCTAGAGATCAGGAGGGCCCCTACAATGAGCAGTTCTTC. Its translation is CSARDQEGPYNEQFF.

This clonotype has a handful of counts. This chain uses TRBV6-6 with TRBJ1-2; no clear D gene. Germline V gene data show CDR1 as MNHNY and CDR2 as SVGAGI (reference sequence). The length of the CDR3 is 13 residues. The ends were cut back, 2 bases at V and 3 bases at J, with 7 bases in the middle. This chain's CDR3 is CASSYDKDYGYTF. For the CDR3, the DNA is TGTGCCAGCAGTTACGACAAGGACTATGGCTACACCTTC.